The next 16 T cell receptor beta chains were all read from a single sample in a study of preoperative IRX-2 immunotherapy in early breast cancer. The treatment: preoperative locoregional IRX-2 cytokine immunotherapy. Method: immunoSEQ multiplex PCR; TCRdb's copy keeps in-frame clones and lacks some. The sample has about 37,000 clones, roughly four fifths seen once; the top ten hold roughly 1.5%. The starting material was lymph node tissue, obtained after IRX-2 immunotherapy. The receptors here all came from a human donor with breast cancer.

V usage is TRBV5-1 and J usage is TRBJ2-5; D is possibly TRBD2 (6 bases). V lost 3 bases and J lost 7, with 16 bases in between. CDR1 and CDR2 (germline): SGHRS, YFSETQ. The CDR3 runs to 14 residues. CDR3 sequence (DNA): TGCGCCAGCAGCTGGGACCTGCTGGAGGGGACCCAGTACTTC. Its protein product is CASSWDLLEGTQYF.

This sequence joins TRBV7-4 and TRBJ1-2; 10 bases fit TRBD1. V was clipped by 5 bases and J by 4 bases; unmatched bases: 7. The length of the CDR3 is 15 residues. In germline, CDR1 is SGHVT, CDR2 SQSDAQ. The CDR3 loop reads CASSPGQGTLYGYTF. The CDR3 DNA sequence: TGTGCCAGCAGCCCGGGACAGGGGACCCTCTATGGCTACACCTTC. The whole variable domain, remainder taken from reference TRBV7-4 and TRBJ1-2, is GAGVSQSPRYKVAKRGRDVALRCDSISGHVTLYWYRQTLGQGSEVLTYSQSDAQRDKSGRPSGRFSAERPERSVSTLKIQRTEQGDSAVYLCASSPGQGTLYGYTFGSGTRLTVV.

This clone was seen a single time. The chain uses TRBV5-1 and TRBJ2-5; TRBD2 matches at 12 bases. This CDR3 is 15 amino acids long. The V gene end was trimmed by 3 bases and the J gene end by 5 bases; junction bases not matched to a gene: 5. Germline V gene lookup returns CDR1 SGHRS and CDR2 YFSETQ. The CDR3 region is CASSSLAGGQETQYF. The CDR3 bases are TGCGCCAGCAGCTCCCTAGCGGGGGGGCAGGAGACCCAGTACTTC.

This chain connects TRBV6-8 to TRBJ1-1; the D is unclear. With 9 bases removed from V and 0 bases from J, the gap between germline ends came to 14 bases. The germline V gene encodes CDR1 MNHGY and CDR2 SAAAGT. The CDR3 runs 14 residues. The CDR3 reads CASLDRNMNTEAFF. The CDR3 DNA reads TGTGCCAGTCTGGACCGTAACATGAACACTGAAGCTTTCTTT.

This chain links TRBV7-4 with TRBJ1-1, with D uncertain. CDR1 is SGHVT and CDR2 is SQSDAQ in the germline V gene. Trimming left V 4 bases short and J 7 bases short, with 13 bases between. The CDR3 is made up of 13 amino acids. CDR3 in DNA: TGTGCCAGCAGCTGGGATAAGCGAAGTGAAGCTTTCTTT. It encodes CASSWDKRSEAFF. Using reference TRBV7-4 and TRBJ1-1 for the parts outside the CDR3, the full variable domain is GAGVSQSPRYKVAKRGRDVALRCDSISGHVTLYWYRQTLGQGSEVLTYSQSDAQRDKSGRPSGRFSAERPERSVSTLKIQRTEQGDSAVYLCASSWDKRSEAFFGQGTRLTVV.

The chain uses TRBV6-8 and TRBJ1-2; 9 bases fit TRBD1. J lost 4 bases, V lost 5 bases, and 8 bases had no gene match. The germline V gene has CDR1 MNHGY and CDR2 SAAAGT. The CDR3 contains 15 residues. CDR3 protein: CASSADRGAIYGYTF. CDR3 in DNA: TGTGCCAGCAGTGCGGACAGGGGCGCGATCTATGGCTACACCTTC.

The CDR3 sequence is CASSPSFFRANVLTF. CDR3 DNA sequence: TGTGCCAGCAGCCCTAGTTTTTTTCGGGCCAACGTCCTGACTTTC. This chain connects TRBV7-4 to TRBJ2-6, with D uncertain. The V gene lost 5 bases and the J gene lost 5 bases, with 13 bases spanning the gap. CDR3 length: 15 residues. From germline, CDR1 is SGHVT and CDR2 SQSDAQ.

This sequence joins TRBV6-8 and TRBJ2-2; D not certain. The length of the CDR3 is 14 residues. Germline-derived CDR1 and CDR2 are MNHGY and SAAAGT. Between the trimmed V and J ends, which lost 6 bases and 0 bases, there was a span of 8 bases. The CDR3: CASRTQANTGELFF. The CDR3 DNA reads TGTGCCAGCAGGACTCAGGCGAACACCGGGGAGCTGTTTTTT.

The chain carries TRBV6-8 and TRBJ2-5, with D maybe TRBD1 (5 bases). The CDR3 has 17 residues. Trimming shortened V by 2 bases and J by 5 bases, and 21 bases separated the two germline ends. Germline V gene sequence: CDR1 MNHGY, CDR2 SAAAGT. The CDR3: CASSYGSGYPNRETQYF. In DNA, the CDR3 is TGTGCCAGCAGTTACGGGTCAGGGTACCCCAACCGGGAGACCCAGTACTTC.

The chain has TRBV30 and TRBJ1-1; D unclear. CDR1 and CDR2 from the germline V gene are GTSNPN and SVGIG (reference sequence). This CDR3 spans 13 amino acids. V was clipped by 2 bases and J by 4 bases, with 11 bases between them. CDR3 region: CAWSRSTGTEAFF. The CDR3 DNA sequence: TGTGCCTGGAGTCGGAGCACGGGCACTGAAGCTTTCTTT.

This clone was seen a few times. V gene TRBV19 combines with J gene TRBJ1-5; tentative D call: TRBD1 (6 bases). This CDR3 comprises 16 residues. In germline, CDR1 is LNHDA, CDR2 SQIVND (reference sequence). V lost 4 bases to trimming and J lost 0 bases, with 13 bases between them. As DNA, the CDR3 is TGTGCCAGTAGTAGCTCACAGGGTCTTAGCAATCAGCCCCAGCATTTT. It yields the protein CASSSSQGLSNQPQHF. The full variable domain, completed using reference TRBV19 and TRBJ1-5, is DGGITQSPKYLFRKEGQNVTLSCEQNLNHDAMYWYRQDPGQGLRLIYYSQIVNDFQKGDIAEGYSVSREKKESFPLTVTSAQKNPTAFYLCASSSSQGLSNQPQHFGDGTRLSIL.

The J gene is TRBJ1-2, the V gene TRBV1; the tabulated D call, TRBD1, remains unverified against the DNA. TRBV1 is assigned pseudogene status. This CDR3 spans 14 amino acids. CDR3 in amino acids: CASSRWASNYGYTF. The DNA of the CDR3 is TGCGCCAGCAGCCGTTGGGCCAGCAACTATGGCTACACCTTC.

The rearrangement links TRBV19 to TRBJ2-5, with D possibly TRBD2 on 6 matching bases. Germline V gene data show CDR1 as LNHDA and CDR2 as SQIVND (reference sequence). Trimming stripped 5 bases from V and 4 bases from J, with 14 bases between. The CDR3 length is 14 residues. CDR3 bases: TGTGCCAGTAGTTCGGTCGTCGGGGGAGAGACCCAGTACTTC. Its translation: CASSSVVGGETQYF.

The rearrangement joins TRBV19 to TRBJ2-7; 9 positions agree with TRBD1. Germline CDR1 is LNHDA and CDR2 is SQIVND (reference sequence). Unmatched junction bases numbered 10, after V lost 7 bases and J lost 6 bases. This CDR3 contains 14 residues. The CDR3 coding sequence is TGTGCCAGTACCCGGACAGGGGCTTTCGCCGAGCAGTACTTC. Protein sequence: CASTRTGAFAEQYF.

V usage is TRBV14 and J usage is TRBJ2-7; 13 bases agree with TRBD2. The CDR3 has 17 residues. V gave up 3 bases and J gave up 1 base; unmatched junction bases: 6. In germline, CDR1 is SGHDN, CDR2 FVKESK. This chain's CDR3 is CASSHRRGLAGSYEQYF. The DNA for the CDR3 is TGTGCCAGCAGCCACAGGAGGGGACTAGCGGGGTCCTACGAGCAGTACTTC. Full variable domain (rest looked up from reference TRBV14 and TRBJ2-7): EAGVTQFPSHSVIEKGQTVTLRCDPISGHDNLYWYRRVMGKEIKFLLHFVKESKQDESGMPNNRFLAERTGGTYSTLKVQPAELEDSGVYFCASSHRRGLAGSYEQYFGPGTRLTVT.

This clone was observed a few times. The CDR3 sequence is CASSLSGLLNIQYF. CDR3 DNA: TGTGCCAGCAGCTTATCTGGTCTTTTAAACATTCAGTACTTC. The chain is built from TRBV7-6 and TRBJ2-4, with D unresolved. This CDR3 has 14 residues. Germline CDR1 reads SGHVS; CDR2 reads FNYEAQ. The V and J ends lost 2 bases and 6 bases respectively, with 11 bases between them.